The 21 T cell receptor beta chains in this list originate from one sample, sequenced in a study of shared clonotypes between healthy human individuals. Assay used: immunoSEQ multiplex PCR; TCRdb lists only in-frame clones, some missing. The table lists more than 2 million clones, 90% to 95% of them singletons. The sample consisted of naive CD4+ T cells sorted from blood. As for subset: CD45RA+ positively selected. The receptors were gathered from a man between 18 and 29 years old in good health.

CDR3 in amino acids: CATKVSANTGELFF. DNA of the CDR3: TGTGCCACCAAAGTGTCCGCGAACACCGGGGAGCTGTTTTTT. The chain recombines TRBV6-5 with TRBJ2-2; no firm D call. Germline V gene sequence: CDR1 MNHEY, CDR2 SVGAGI. V was clipped by 10 bases and J by 0 bases, with 12 bases between them. The CDR3 spans 14 residues.

The chain joins TRBV15 to TRBJ2-2, with TRBD2 matching over 7 bases. Germline V gives CDR1 LNHNV, CDR2 YYDKDF (reference sequence). The CDR3 spans 15 residues. Germline trimming cut 5 bases from V and 1 base from J; bases unmatched to any gene: 4. For the CDR3, the DNA is TGTGCCACCAGCCTGGGGGAGGGGAACACCGGGGAGCTGTTTTTT. Encoded protein: CATSLGEGNTGELFF.

V gene TRBV6-5 combines with J gene TRBJ1-6; D is perhaps TRBD1 (5 bases). V shed 5 bases and J shed 0 bases, with 8 bases lying between them. Per germline, CDR1 MNHEY and CDR2 SVGAGI. The CDR3 length is 15 residues. The DNA for the CDR3 is TGTGCCAGCAGTACCGACAGCTCCTATAATTCACCCCTCCACTTT. Protein sequence: CASSTDSSYNSPLHF.

J is TRBJ1-2 and V is TRBV6-5; D uncertain. CDR1 MNHEY and CDR2 SVGAGI come from the germline V gene. The V end lost 4 bases, the J end lost 3 bases, and 9 bases lay between the germline ends. The CDR3 sequence is 13 residues long. For the CDR3, the DNA is TGTGCCAGCAGTTCTCCAAGGCACTATGGCTACACCTTC. Its protein is CASSSPRHYGYTF.

This sequence joins TRBV9 and TRBJ2-3; D is uncertain. The V end lost 3 bases, the J end lost 5 bases, and 13 bases lay between the germline ends. Germline V gene sequence: CDR1 SGDLS, CDR2 YYNGEE. This CDR3 comprises 14 residues. The CDR3 spells CASSGNLIQDTQYF. CDR3 in DNA: TGTGCCAGCAGCGGCAACCTTATCCAAGATACGCAGTATTTT. Combining the CDR3 with reference TRBV9 and TRBJ2-3 gives the whole variable domain DSGVTQTPKHLITATGQRVTLRCSPRSGDLSVYWYQQSLDQGLQFLIQYYNGEERAKGNILERFSAQQFPDLHSELNLSSLELGDSALYFCASSGNLIQDTQYFGPGTRLTVL.

V usage is TRBV6-1 and J usage is TRBJ2-4; the D is unclear. Looked up from germline, CDR1 is MNHNS and CDR2 is SASEGT. This CDR3 has 11 amino acids. Trimming stripped 0 bases from V and 12 bases from J, with 6 bases between. The CDR3 reads CASSEAKGQYF. In DNA form, the CDR3 reads TGTGCCAGCAGTGAAGCCAAGGGTCAGTACTTC.

V and J are TRBV19 and TRBJ2-2; tentatively, D is TRBD1 (5 bases). This CDR3 region has 13 residues. Trimming shortened V by 5 bases and J by 5 bases, and 9 bases separated the two germline ends. CDR1 is LNHDA and CDR2 is SQIVND in the germline V gene (reference sequence). Here the CDR3 reads CASSASGTGELFF. DNA for the CDR3: TGTGCCAGTAGTGCTTCAGGGACCGGGGAGCTGTTTTTT.

This rearrangement joins TRBV18 to TRBJ1-6; 7 positions agree with TRBD1. The germline gives CDR1 KGHSH, CDR2 LQKENI. The CDR3 sequence is 13 residues long. V trimming: 3 bases; J trimming: 10 bases; junction bases outside the gene matches: 3. DNA for the CDR3: TGTGCCAGCTCACCGGGACAGTCCTCACCCCTCCACTTT. Translated: CASSPGQSSPLHF.

V gene TRBV11-2 combines with J gene TRBJ2-1; 8 bases are shared with TRBD2. The length of the CDR3 is 14 residues. Germline V gives CDR1 SGHAT, CDR2 FQNNGV. The junction had 5 bases not matched to a gene; V was cut back by 6 bases and J by 4 bases. The CDR3 nucleotides read TGTGCCAGCAGTGCAAGCGGGGGTTACAATGAGCAGTTCTTC. It translates to CASSASGGYNEQFF.

The CDR3 coding sequence is TGTGCCAGCAGCTGGACTAGCGGGGGGAATGAGCAGTTCTTC. This encodes CASSWTSGGNEQFF. This chain connects TRBV7-9 to TRBJ2-1; 14 bases map to TRBD2. The germline V gene encodes CDR1 SEHNR and CDR2 FQNEAQ (reference sequence). V shed 4 bases, J shed 7 bases, and the junction held 0 bases outside the gene matches. This CDR3 comprises 14 residues.

The chain joins TRBV5-1 to TRBJ2-2, with a possible D match to TRBD1 (6 bases). Germline CDR1 and CDR2: SGHRS and YFSETQ. V was clipped by 9 bases and J by 0 bases, with 18 bases between them. The CDR3 has 16 amino acids. Here the CDR3 reads CATSALGQTNTGELFF. The CDR3 nucleotides read TGCGCCACCTCTGCCTTGGGACAAACGAACACCGGGGAGCTGTTTTTT.

This clone appeared once. The genes are TRBV13 and TRBJ2-1, with D possibly TRBD1 on 5 matching bases. The CDR3 has 15 residues. The germline gives CDR1 PRHDT, CDR2 FYEKMQ (reference sequence). The V end lost 1 base, the J end lost 9 bases, and 16 bases lay between the germline ends. Written as DNA, the CDR3 is TGTGCCAGCAGCTTAGACCAGGGATTCCAAATTGAGCAGTTCTTC. It codes for CASSLDQGFQIEQFF.

The chain couples TRBV5-4 to TRBJ1-1; TRBD1 aligns across 7 bases. Germline V gives CDR1 SGHNT, CDR2 YYREEE (reference sequence). The CDR3 runs 12 residues. V shed 3 bases, J shed 8 bases, and the junction held 4 bases outside the gene matches. The CDR3 coding sequence is TGTGCCAGCAGCTCCTTGGACAGGGAAGCTTTCTTT. This sequence encodes CASSSLDREAFF.

The chain uses TRBV4-3 and TRBJ1-1, with D uncertain. V was pared by 4 bases and J by 0 bases, with 6 bases between. Per the germline V gene, CDR1 is LGHNA and CDR2 is YSLEER. This CDR3 spans 13 amino acids. The CDR3 region is CASSREVNTEAFF. CDR3 DNA: TGCGCCAGCAGCCGGGAGGTGAACACTGAAGCTTTCTTT.

The chain carries TRBV7-9 and TRBJ1-1, with D hard to call. From germline, CDR1 is SEHNR and CDR2 FQNEAQ (reference sequence). The V end was cut by 5 bases, the J end by 2 bases, with 9 bases between. This CDR3 has 13 residues. In DNA form, the CDR3 reads TGTGCCAGCAGCCTCCGGGATAACACTGAAGCTTTCTTT. This codes for CASSLRDNTEAFF.

V gene TRBV15 combines with J gene TRBJ1-5, with D perhaps matching TRBD1 (5 bases). Trimming took 5 bases from V and 0 from J, leaving 14 bases between them. CDR3 length equals 16 residues. Germline CDR1 is LNHNV and CDR2 is YYDKDF (reference sequence). The CDR3: CATSGAQVYSNQPQHF. The CDR3 nucleotides are TGTGCCACCAGCGGGGCTCAGGTTTATAGCAATCAGCCCCAGCATTTT.

The chain recombines TRBV2 with TRBJ2-7, with TRBD2 matching over 14 bases. In germline, CDR1 is SNHLY, CDR2 FYNNEI. J gave up 8 bases and V 8 bases, and 2 bases lay outside the gene matches. This CDR3 region has 12 residues. Written as DNA, the CDR3 is TGTGCCAGCTGGACTAGCGGGGGGAAGCAGTACTTC. Its protein product is CASWTSGGKQYF.

This chain joins TRBV5-4 and TRBJ2-7; 10 bases map to TRBD2. J lost 5 bases, V lost 0 bases, and 11 bases had no gene match. Germline values: CDR1 SGHNT, CDR2 YYREEE (reference sequence). The CDR3 extends over 17 amino acids. Here the CDR3 reads CASSLGGLAGDGNEQYF. The CDR3, as DNA: TGTGCCAGCAGCTTGGGAGGGCTAGCGGGAGACGGGAACGAGCAGTACTTC.

As regards this clone: In the same sample, other DNA sequences code for this CDR3. This sequence joins TRBV19 and TRBJ1-2, with D possibly being TRBD1 (6 bases). The V and J ends lost 6 bases and 2 bases respectively, with 10 bases between them. Germline CDR1 LNHDA, CDR2 SQIVND (reference sequence). This CDR3 comprises 13 residues. CDR3 sequence (DNA): TGTGCCAGTAGCATCCAGGGGAACTATGGCTACACCTTC. Translating gives CASSIQGNYGYTF.

The V gene is TRBV28, the J gene TRBJ1-4; the D gene is possibly TRBD1 (6 bases). V gave up 3 bases and J gave up 0 bases, with 14 bases separating them. Per germline, CDR1 MDHEN and CDR2 SYDVKM. The CDR3 extends over 17 amino acids. The CDR3 coding sequence is TGTGCCAGCAGTTTGGGGGGGTACAGGGCAACTAATGAAAAACTGTTTTTT. Residues: CASSLGGYRATNEKLFF.

The V gene is TRBV10-3, the J gene TRBJ1-1, with D perhaps TRBD1 (5 bases). The germline CDR1 and CDR2 sequences are ENHRY and SYGVKD. With 0 bases removed from V and 7 bases from J, the gap between germline ends came to 12 bases. The CDR3 consists of 14 residues. The CDR3 DNA reads as TGTGCCATCAGTGAGTCCGAGGGGCCGAGTGAAGCTTTCTTT. Translating it yields CAISESEGPSEAFF.